This TCR beta chain is from a study of T cell responses to AZD1222 COVID-19 vaccine. Concerning this clone: Its antigen is not known.

Pooled samples include second doses given at about 4 or 12 weeks. Study results and limitations: White British ancestry dominated among donors, who included more females, and clonal diversity was possibly underestimated. CD4 TCRs associated with vaccination spanned spike, dominating at 160-218 and 743-854. Vaccination with two AZD1222 doses was followed by a rise in Spike-specific TCR breadth and depth.

Clones were read by immunoSEQ multiplex PCR, and TCRdb kept only the in-frame ones, dropping some. The table lists about 140,000 clones, 80% to 95% of them singletons. V shed 5 bases, J shed 8 bases, and the junction held 14 bases outside the gene matches. Germline CDR1 and CDR2: SEHNR and FQNEAQ (reference sequence). The CDR3 sequence is 15 residues long. The material was peripheral blood, obtained 28 days after the second AZD1222 dose. The genes are TRBV7-9 and TRBJ2-5, with TRBD1 identical over 7 bases. The clonotype was recovered from an adult who received the AZD1222 COVID-19 vaccine. CDR3 coding DNA: TGTGCCAGCAGCGGCTCCCCGGGAACAGGGGCAACCCAGTACTTC. It translates to CASSGSPGTGATQYF.